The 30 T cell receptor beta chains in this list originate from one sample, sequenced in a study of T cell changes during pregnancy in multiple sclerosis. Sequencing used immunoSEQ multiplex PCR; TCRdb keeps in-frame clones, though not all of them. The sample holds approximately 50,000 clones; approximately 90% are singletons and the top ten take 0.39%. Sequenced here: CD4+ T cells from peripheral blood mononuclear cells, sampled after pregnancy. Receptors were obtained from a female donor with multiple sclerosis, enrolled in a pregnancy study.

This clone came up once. In nucleotides, the CDR3 is TGTGCCAGCAGTCTAGGGACAGGGGCTTACCAAGAGACCCAGTACTTC. This sequence encodes CASSLGTGAYQETQYF. The chain combines TRBV28 with TRBJ2-5; the match to TRBD1 covers 10 bases. V shed 5 bases and J 0 bases; nucleotides not matched to a gene: 6. The germline CDR1 and CDR2 sequences are MDHEN and SYDVKM. This CDR3 has 16 amino acids.

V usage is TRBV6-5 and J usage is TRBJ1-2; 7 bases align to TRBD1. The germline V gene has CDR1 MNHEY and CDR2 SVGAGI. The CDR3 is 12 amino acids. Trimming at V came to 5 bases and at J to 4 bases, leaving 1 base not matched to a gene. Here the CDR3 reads CASSPGGYGYTF. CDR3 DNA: TGTGCCAGCAGTCCAGGGGGCTATGGCTACACCTTC.

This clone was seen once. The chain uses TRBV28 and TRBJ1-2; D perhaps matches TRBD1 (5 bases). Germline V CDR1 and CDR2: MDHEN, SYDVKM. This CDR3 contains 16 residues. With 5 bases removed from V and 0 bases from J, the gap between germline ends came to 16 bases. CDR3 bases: TGTGCCAGCAGTACTGAGTGGGGCACCTCTAACTATGGCTACACCTTC. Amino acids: CASSTEWGTSNYGYTF.

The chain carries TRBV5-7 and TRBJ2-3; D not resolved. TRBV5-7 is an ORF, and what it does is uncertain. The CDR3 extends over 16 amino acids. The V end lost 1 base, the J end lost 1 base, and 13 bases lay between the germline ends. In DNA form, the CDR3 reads TGTGCCAGCAGCTTGAAATCTGCGCCGTGCACAGATACGCAGTATTTT. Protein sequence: CASSLKSAPCTDTQYF.

CDR3 nucleotide sequence: TGTGCCAGCGGTTTGAGGGAATCGAATAAATGGAACATAATGAAGGAGCAGTTCTTC. Amino acids: CASGLRESNKWNIMKEQFF. The chain joins TRBV7-9 to TRBJ2-1; tentatively, D is TRBD2 (5 bases). CDR3 length: 19 amino acids. Looked up from germline, CDR1 is SEHNR and CDR2 is FQNEAQ (reference sequence). Trimming took 8 bases from V and 10 from J, leaving 36 bases between them.

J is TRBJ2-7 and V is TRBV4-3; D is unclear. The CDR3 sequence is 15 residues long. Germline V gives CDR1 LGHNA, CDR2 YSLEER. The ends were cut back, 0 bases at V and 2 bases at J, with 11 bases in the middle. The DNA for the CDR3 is TGCGCCAGCAGCCAAGATCTTGAGGCTCCCTACGAGCAGTACTTC. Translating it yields CASSQDLEAPYEQYF.

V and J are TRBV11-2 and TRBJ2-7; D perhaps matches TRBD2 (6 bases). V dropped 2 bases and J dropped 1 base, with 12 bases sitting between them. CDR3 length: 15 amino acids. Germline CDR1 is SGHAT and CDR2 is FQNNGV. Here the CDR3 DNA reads TGTGCCAGCAGCTTATTCCCAGGGACTTCCTACGAGCAGTACTTC. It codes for CASSLFPGTSYEQYF.

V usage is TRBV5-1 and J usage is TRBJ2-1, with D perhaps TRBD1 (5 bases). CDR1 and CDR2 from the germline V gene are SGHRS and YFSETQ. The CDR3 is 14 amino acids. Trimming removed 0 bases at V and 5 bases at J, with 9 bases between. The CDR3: CASSLAGPHNEQFF. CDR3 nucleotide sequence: TGCGCCAGCAGCTTGGCAGGGCCCCACAATGAGCAGTTCTTC.

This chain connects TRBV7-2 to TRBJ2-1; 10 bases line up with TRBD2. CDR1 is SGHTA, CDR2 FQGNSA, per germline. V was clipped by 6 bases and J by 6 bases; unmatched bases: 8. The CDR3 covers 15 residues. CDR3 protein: CASREAGGPFNEQFF. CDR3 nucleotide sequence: TGTGCCAGCAGGGAAGCGGGAGGGCCATTCAATGAGCAGTTCTTC.

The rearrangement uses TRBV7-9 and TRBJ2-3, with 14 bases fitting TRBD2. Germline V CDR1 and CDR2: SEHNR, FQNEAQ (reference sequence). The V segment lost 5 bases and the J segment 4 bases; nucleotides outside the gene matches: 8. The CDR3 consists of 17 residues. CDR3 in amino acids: CASSNPGLAGVADTQYF. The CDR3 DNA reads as TGTGCCAGCAGCAACCCGGGACTAGCGGGAGTGGCAGATACGCAGTATTTT. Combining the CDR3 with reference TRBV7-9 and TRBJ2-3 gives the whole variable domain DTGVSQNPRHKITKRGQNVTFRCDPISEHNRLYWYRQTLGQGPEFLTYFQNEAQLEKSRLLSDRFSAERPKGSFSTLEIQRTEQGDSAMYLCASSNPGLAGVADTQYFGPGTRLTVL.

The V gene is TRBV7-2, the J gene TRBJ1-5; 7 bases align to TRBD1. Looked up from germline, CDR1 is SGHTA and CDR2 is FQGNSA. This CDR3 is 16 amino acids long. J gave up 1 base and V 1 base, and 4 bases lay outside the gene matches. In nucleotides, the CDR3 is TGTGCCAGCAGCTTAGGCCCCAGGGGGAGCAATCAGCCCCAGCATTTT. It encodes CASSLGPRGSNQPQHF. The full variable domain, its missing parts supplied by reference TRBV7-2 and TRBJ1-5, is GAGVSQSPSNKVTEKGKDVELRCDPISGHTALYWYRQSLGQGLEFLIYFQGNSAPDKSGLPSDRFSAERTGGSVSTLTIQRTQQEDSAVYLCASSLGPRGSNQPQHFGDGTRLSIL.

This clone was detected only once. CDR3 coding DNA: TGCGCCAGCAGCTTGGGTCTGGGACAGGGCTATGGCTACACCTTC. Translating it yields CASSLGLGQGYGYTF. V gene TRBV5-1 combines with J gene TRBJ1-2; 9 nucleotides match TRBD1. The CDR3 runs 15 residues. V dropped 0 bases and J dropped 4; count of bases not matched to a gene: 4. CDR1 and CDR2 from the germline V gene are SGHRS and YFSETQ.

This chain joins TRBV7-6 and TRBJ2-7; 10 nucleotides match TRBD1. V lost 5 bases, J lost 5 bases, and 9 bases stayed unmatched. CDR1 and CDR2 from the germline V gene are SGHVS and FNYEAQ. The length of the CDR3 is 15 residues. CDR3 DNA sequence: TGTGCCAGCAGCCCACAGGGACAGGGGAGCCACGAGCAGTACTTC. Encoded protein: CASSPQGQGSHEQYF.

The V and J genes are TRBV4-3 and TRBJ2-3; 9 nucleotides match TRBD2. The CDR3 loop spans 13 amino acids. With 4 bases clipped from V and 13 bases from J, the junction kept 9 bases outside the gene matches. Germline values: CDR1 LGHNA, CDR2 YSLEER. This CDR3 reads CASSPTVGTSKYF. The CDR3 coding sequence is TGCGCCAGCAGCCCTACCGTCGGGACTAGCAAGTATTTT.

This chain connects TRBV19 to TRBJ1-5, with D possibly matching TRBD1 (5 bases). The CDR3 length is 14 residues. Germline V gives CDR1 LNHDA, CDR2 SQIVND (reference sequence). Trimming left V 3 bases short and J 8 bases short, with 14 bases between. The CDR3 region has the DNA TGTGCCAGTAGTATTAGTCAGGGTTACAAGCCCCAGCATTTT. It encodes CASSISQGYKPQHF.

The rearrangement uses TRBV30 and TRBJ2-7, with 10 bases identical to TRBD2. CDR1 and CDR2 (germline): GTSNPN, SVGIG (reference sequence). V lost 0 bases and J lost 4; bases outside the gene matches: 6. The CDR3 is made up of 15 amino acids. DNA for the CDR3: TGTGCCTGGAGTGTTCCTAGCGGGAGATTGTACGAGCAGTACTTC. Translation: CAWSVPSGRLYEQYF.

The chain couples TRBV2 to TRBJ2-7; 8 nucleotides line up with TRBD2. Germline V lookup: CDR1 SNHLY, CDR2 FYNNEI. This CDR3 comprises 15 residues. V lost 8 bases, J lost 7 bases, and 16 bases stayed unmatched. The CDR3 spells CASLRGLAGGSEQYF. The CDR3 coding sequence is TGTGCCAGCCTAAGAGGCCTAGCGGGTGGATCAGAGCAGTACTTC.

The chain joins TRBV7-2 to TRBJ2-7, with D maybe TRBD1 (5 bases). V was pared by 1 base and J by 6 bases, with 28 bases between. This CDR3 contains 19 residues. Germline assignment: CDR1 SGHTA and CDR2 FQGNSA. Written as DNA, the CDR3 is TGTGCCAGCAGCTTAGGGGGAAGTAAGGCCAGGGTGAGTCAGGGCGAGCAGTACTTC. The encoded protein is CASSLGGSKARVSQGEQYF.

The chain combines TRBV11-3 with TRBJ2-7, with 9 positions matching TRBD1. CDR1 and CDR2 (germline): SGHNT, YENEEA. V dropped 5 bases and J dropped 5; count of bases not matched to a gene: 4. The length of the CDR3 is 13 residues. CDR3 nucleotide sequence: TGTGCCAGCAGCACCCGGACAGGGGACGAGCAGTACTTC. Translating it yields CASSTRTGDEQYF.

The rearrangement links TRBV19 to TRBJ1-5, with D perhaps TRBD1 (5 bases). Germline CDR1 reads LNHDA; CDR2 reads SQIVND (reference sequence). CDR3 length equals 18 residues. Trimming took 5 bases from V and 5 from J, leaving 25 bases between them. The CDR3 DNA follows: TGTGCCAGTAGTCGGGCGCCAAGTGGGGGAGGAAACCATCAGCCCCAGCATTTT. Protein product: CASSRAPSGGGNHQPQHF.

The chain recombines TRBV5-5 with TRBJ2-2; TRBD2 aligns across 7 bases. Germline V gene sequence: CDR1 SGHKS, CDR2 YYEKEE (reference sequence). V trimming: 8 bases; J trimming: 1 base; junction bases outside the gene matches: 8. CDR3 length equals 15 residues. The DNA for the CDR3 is TGTGCCAGAAACAAGGGACTAAAGAACACCGGGGAGCTGTTTTTT. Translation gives CARNKGLKNTGELFF.

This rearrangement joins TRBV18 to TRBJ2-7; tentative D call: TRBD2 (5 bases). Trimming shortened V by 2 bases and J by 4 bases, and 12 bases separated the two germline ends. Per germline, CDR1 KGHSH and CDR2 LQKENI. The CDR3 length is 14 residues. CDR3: CASSPFTGGYEQYF. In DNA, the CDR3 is TGTGCCAGCTCACCATTCACTGGAGGTTACGAGCAGTACTTC.

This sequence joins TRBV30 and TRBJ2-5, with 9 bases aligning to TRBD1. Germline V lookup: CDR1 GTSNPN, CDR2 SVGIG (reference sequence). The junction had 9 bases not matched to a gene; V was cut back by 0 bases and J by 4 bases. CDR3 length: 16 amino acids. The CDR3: CAWSVDTGGGGETQYF. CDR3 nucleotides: TGTGCCTGGAGTGTAGATACAGGGGGCGGCGGAGAGACCCAGTACTTC. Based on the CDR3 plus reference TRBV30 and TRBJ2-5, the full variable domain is SQTIHQWPATLVQPVGSPLSLECTVEGTSNPNLYWYRQAAGRGLQLLFYSVGIGQISSEVPQNLSASRPQDRQFILSSKKLLLSDSGFYLCAWSVDTGGGGETQYFGPGTRLLVL.

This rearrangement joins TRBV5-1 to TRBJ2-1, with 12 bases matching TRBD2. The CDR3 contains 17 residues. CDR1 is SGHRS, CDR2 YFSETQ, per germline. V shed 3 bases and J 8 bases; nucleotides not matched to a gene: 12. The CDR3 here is CASSSGLAGTLSDEQFF. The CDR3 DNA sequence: TGCGCCAGCAGCTCTGGACTAGCGGGGACCCTCTCGGATGAGCAGTTCTTC. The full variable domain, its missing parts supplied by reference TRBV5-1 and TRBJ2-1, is KAGVTQTPRYLIKTRGQQVTLSCSPISGHRSVSWYQQTPGQGLQFLFEYFSETQRNKGNFPGRFSGRQFSNSRSEMNVSTLELGDSALYLCASSSGLAGTLSDEQFFGPGTRLTVL.

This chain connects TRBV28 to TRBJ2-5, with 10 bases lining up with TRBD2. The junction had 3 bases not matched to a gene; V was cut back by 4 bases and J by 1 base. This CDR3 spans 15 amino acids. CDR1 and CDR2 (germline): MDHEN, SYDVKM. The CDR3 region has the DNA TGTGCCAGCAGTTCAGCGGGAGGGCTCCAAGAGACCCAGTACTTC. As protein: CASSSAGGLQETQYF.

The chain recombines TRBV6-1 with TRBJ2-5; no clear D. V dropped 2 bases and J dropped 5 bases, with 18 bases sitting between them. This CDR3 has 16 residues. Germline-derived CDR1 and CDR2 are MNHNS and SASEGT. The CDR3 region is CASSEYFDRSVETQYF. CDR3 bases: TGTGCCAGCAGTGAATACTTCGACCGCAGCGTGGAGACCCAGTACTTC.

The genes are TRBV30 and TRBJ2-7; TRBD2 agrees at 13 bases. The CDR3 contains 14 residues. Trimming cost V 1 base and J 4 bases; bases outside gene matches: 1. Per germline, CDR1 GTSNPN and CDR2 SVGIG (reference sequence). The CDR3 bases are TGTGCCTGGAGTGCGGGACTAGCGGGGTACGAGCAGTACTTC. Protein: CAWSAGLAGYEQYF.

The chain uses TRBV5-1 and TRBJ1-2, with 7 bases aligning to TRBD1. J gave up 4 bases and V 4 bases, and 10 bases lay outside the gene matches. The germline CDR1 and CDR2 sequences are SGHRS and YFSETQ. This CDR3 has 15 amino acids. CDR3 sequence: CASSRTGDGGYGYTF. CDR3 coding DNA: TGCGCCAGCAGCCGTACAGGGGATGGCGGCTATGGCTACACCTTC.

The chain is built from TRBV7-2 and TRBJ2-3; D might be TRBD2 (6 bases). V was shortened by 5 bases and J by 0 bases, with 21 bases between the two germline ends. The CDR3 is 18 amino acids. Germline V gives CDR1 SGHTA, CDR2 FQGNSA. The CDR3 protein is CASSLPGRGLISTDTQYF. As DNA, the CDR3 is TGTGCCAGCAGCCTACCGGGTCGGGGGTTGATCAGCACAGATACGCAGTATTTT.

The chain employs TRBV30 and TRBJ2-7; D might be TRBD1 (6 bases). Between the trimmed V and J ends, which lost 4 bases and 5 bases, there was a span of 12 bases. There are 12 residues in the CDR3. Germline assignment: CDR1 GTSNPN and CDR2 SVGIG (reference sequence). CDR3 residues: CAWKQGFHEQYF. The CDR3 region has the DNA TGTGCCTGGAAGCAGGGGTTCCACGAGCAGTACTTC.